Listed below are T cell receptor beta chains from one sample, sequenced in a study of T cells in Graves' hyperthyroidism and ophthalmopathy. TCRdb recomputed calls from the multiplex PCR reads with MiXCR, one row per CDR3 protein. The sample holds around 530,000 distinct CDR3 sequences; 17% are singletons and the top ten take approximately 15%. The sample was blood. These receptors were obtained from a woman aged 18-29 years with Graves' ophthalmopathy. CDR3s include the opening cysteine and the closing phenylalanine or tryptophan. The D gene is left open where the match is weak. Size values are once, few and many counts, or a class for expanded clones, and some rows have none.

DNA,CDR3,size,D,V,J
TGCAGTGCTAGAGAGCCTCGGGGTAACAATCAGCCCCAGCATTTT,CSAREPRGNNQPQHF,.,.,TRBV20-1,TRBJ1-5
TGTGCCAGCAGCTTAAGGGACAGGGGTCCTACAACGAACACTGAAGCTTTCTTT,CASSLRDRGPTTNTEAFF,few,TRBD1,TRBV7-9,TRBJ1-1
TGCAGCGCCAAGGCGGGGGCGCTGTACAATGAGCAGTTCTTC,CSAKAGALYNEQFF,many,.,TRBV29-1,TRBJ2-1
TGCGCCAGCAGCTTGATTCGGGAAGACGAGCAGTACTTC,CASSLIREDEQYF,many,.,TRBV5-1,TRBJ2-7
TGTGCCAGCAGCTTAAACCTAGCGGGGCCAAAATCTAATGAGCAGTTCTTC,CASSLNLAGPKSNEQFF,many,TRBD2,TRBV7-9,TRBJ2-1
TGTGCCAGCAGCCACCCTGAAGAGTTGGGAGCCTTCTTT,CASSHPEELGAFF,.,.,TRBV4-2,TRBJ1-1
TGCAGCGTTGAAGGTCCGGAGAAAGCTTTCTTT,CSVEGPEKAFF,many,.,TRBV29-1,TRBJ1-1
TGTGCCAGCAACGTACAGGGGGTTCTTGGTGGCTACACCTTC,CASNVQGVLGGYTF,many,TRBD1,TRBV28,TRBJ1-2
TGTGCCAGCAGCTTAGTGGTAATGAGGGGCCCGAACACTGAAGCTTTCTTT,CASSLVVMRGPNTEAFF,many,.,TRBV7-2,TRBJ1-1
TGCAGTTGCTTGGCAGACGTAGGGGAAAAACTGTTTTTT,CSCLADVGEKLFF,few,.,TRBV20-1,TRBJ1-4
TGCGCCAGCAGCTTCGGGGGACTAGCGGGGGGGAGTGGCAATGAGCAGTTCTTC,CASSFGGLAGGSGNEQFF,.,TRBD2,TRBV5-1,TRBJ2-1
TGTGCCAGCAGTTTATCTGGGACAGGGGGCCCTGGAAACACCATATATTTT,CASSLSGTGGPGNTIYF,few,TRBD1,TRBV12-3/TRBV12-4,TRBJ1-3
TGTGCCAGCAGCTTAGGAGCGGGGGCCGGGGAGCTGTTTTTT,CASSLGAGAGELFF,.,TRBD2,TRBV7-2,TRBJ2-2
TGCAGTGCCCCAATGGGGGGAGGCACTGAAGCTTTCTTT,CSAPMGGGTEAFF,many,.,TRBV20-1,TRBJ1-1
TGTGCCTGGAGTGCGCGGACAGGTGGCTCCTACGAGCAGTACTTC,CAWSARTGGSYEQYF,.,TRBD1,TRBV30,TRBJ2-7
TGCGCCAGCAGCCAGGTGGACTTGGGACTTTATAGCAATCAGCCCCAGCATTTT,CASSQVDLGLYSNQPQHF,few,.,TRBV4-1,TRBJ1-5
TGTGCCAGTAGTAAGAACAGGGGACTCATGAACACTGAAGCTTTCTTT,CASSKNRGLMNTEAFF,.,TRBD1,TRBV19,TRBJ1-1
TGTGCCTCCAACGGGGCACCGCCGAACACTGAAGCTTTCTTT,CASNGAPPNTEAFF,.,.,TRBV28,TRBJ1-1
TGTGCCAGCAGTGAAGGGTTCAGGTCCCAGCCCCAGCATTTT,CASSEGFRSQPQHF,few,.,TRBV6-1,TRBJ1-5
TGTGCCAGCAGCGACGCCGGGCCTGGGGCCGGTGAGCAGTTCTTC,CASSDAGPGAGEQFF,few,.,TRBV7-8,TRBJ2-1
TGTGCCAGCAGTACGTGGGGGGCGAAGGAAAAACTGTTTTTT,CASSTWGAKEKLFF,many,.,TRBV2,TRBJ1-4
TGTGCCAGCACCTTGGGTTCCGCAGGGGGACCCCAGTACTTC,CASTLGSAGGPQYF,many,TRBD1,TRBV12-3/TRBV12-4,TRBJ2-5
TGTGCCAGCAGTTTTTTCCGGGACAGGTTAGGAGGGAACACTGAAGCTTTCTTT,CASSFFRDRLGGNTEAFF,few,TRBD1,TRBV12-3/TRBV12-4,TRBJ1-1
TGTGCCAGCAGCCAAGAACTAGCGGGGGGGCAGTTTTCTACTGAGCAGTTCTTC,CASSQELAGGQFSTEQFF,few,TRBD2,TRBV4-2,TRBJ2-1